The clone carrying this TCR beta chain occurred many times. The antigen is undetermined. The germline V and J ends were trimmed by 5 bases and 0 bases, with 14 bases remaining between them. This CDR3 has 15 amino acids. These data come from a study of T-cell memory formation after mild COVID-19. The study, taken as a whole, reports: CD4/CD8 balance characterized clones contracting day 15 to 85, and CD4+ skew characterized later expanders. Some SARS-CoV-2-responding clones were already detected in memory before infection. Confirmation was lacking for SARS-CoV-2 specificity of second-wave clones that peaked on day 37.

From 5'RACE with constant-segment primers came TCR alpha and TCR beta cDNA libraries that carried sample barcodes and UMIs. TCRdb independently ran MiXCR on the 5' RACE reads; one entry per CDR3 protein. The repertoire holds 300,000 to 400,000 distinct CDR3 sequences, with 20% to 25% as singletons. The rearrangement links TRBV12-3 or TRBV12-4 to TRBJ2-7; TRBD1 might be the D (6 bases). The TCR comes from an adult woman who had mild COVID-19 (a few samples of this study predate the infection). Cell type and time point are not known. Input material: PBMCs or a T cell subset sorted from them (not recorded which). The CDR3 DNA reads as TGTGCCAGCAGTACGACAGGACCAAGCTCCTACGAGCAGTACTTC. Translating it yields CASSTTGPSSYEQYF.